The rows below give T cell receptor beta chains drawn from one sample of a study of regulatory T cells in long-lasting Graves disease. Via MiXCR, TCRdb re-called the multiplex PCR reads, giving one row per CDR3 protein. Here the sample spans about 420,000 distinct CDR3 sequences, around 17% being singletons. The same specimen was also included in a second study, on T cells in Graves' hyperthyroidism and ophthalmopathy.

The material sequenced was peripheral blood mononuclear cells (PBMCs), taken at new diagnosis, from a patient treated with antithyroid drugs. The receptors originated from a woman younger than 30 with Graves disease. Both conserved end residues are part of each CDR3. Fields, in order: CDR3 protein, V gene, J gene.

CASSRWERTGELFF	TRBV7-8	TRBJ2-2
CASSTTSGRSYNEQFF	TRBV19	TRBJ2-1
CASSLSGVNYGYTF	TRBV6-2/TRBV6-3	TRBJ1-2
CASRPGRNYEQYF	TRBV28	TRBJ2-7
CASSYSGLAVYGELFF	TRBV6-2/TRBV6-3	TRBJ2-2
CASSPFSRGEQYF	TRBV12-3/TRBV12-4	TRBJ2-7
CSAVARGNEQYF	TRBV29-1	TRBJ2-7
CASSLAGEQFF	TRBV27	TRBJ2-1
CSAPGQGISPLHF	TRBV20-1	TRBJ1-6
CSAAFLYPGELFF	TRBV20-1	TRBJ2-2
CASSPAVGYGYTF	TRBV6-2/TRBV6-3	TRBJ1-2
CASRIQGVSSNQPQHF	TRBV28	TRBJ1-5
CASRINRGLSGADTQYF	TRBV27	TRBJ2-3
CASSLDITGKQYF	TRBV5-1	TRBJ2-7
CAWSAGTSLTYNEQFF	TRBV30	TRBJ2-1
CSARDFSPQSTRNTGELFF	TRBV20-1	TRBJ2-2
CASSDTSGSASEQFF	TRBV7-8	TRBJ2-1
CASSFASGQGPNEQFF	TRBV11-1	TRBJ2-1
CASSFSGREAFF	TRBV2	TRBJ1-1
CASSLDLGPQDPGTGSNGYTF	TRBV11-2	TRBJ1-2
CAKRQADVYEQYF	TRBV2	TRBJ2-7
CASSQRVRGVVYGYAF	TRBV12-3/TRBV12-4	TRBJ1-2
CASSTFWSGGQEQFF	TRBV11-2	TRBJ2-1
CASSLRTGGGNTEAFF	TRBV11-2	TRBJ1-1
CASSYSGFYNEQFF	TRBV6-2/TRBV6-3	TRBJ2-1
CASSRGREQYF	TRBV28	TRBJ2-7